A single sample gave rise to the 25 T cell receptor beta chains below, sequenced in a study of naive and memory T cell subsets. The SP2 primer and nested alpha and beta constant region primers amplified ligated cDNA in four rounds. TCRdb re-derived calls from the UMI-ligation and nested PCR reads in MiXCR, one entry per CDR3 protein. The sample lists about 37,000 distinct CDR3 sequences; around 10% were seen once. Treatment meaning: skin biopsy from PPD injection site in Mantoux-positive individual. A UMI-containing oligonucleotide was joined by 3' ligation to the TCR cDNA template. The source was skin, collected from a tuberculin skin test site. The receptor source for this set is an adult in good health.

This clonotype has more than one count but fewer than ten. CDR3 in amino acids: CASRAGASSYEQYF. Here the CDR3 DNA reads TGTGCCAGCAGAGCAGGGGCGAGCTCCTACGAGCAGTACTTC. This sequence joins TRBV6-6 and TRBJ2-7; possible D gene TRBD1, 6 bases. CDR3 length: 14 amino acids. V was clipped by 6 bases and J by 0 bases, with 12 bases between them. Germline lookup yields CDR1 MNHNY and CDR2 SVGAGI (reference sequence).

There are many counts of this clonotype. V and J are TRBV30 and TRBJ2-3, with D possibly TRBD2 on 6 matching bases. The CDR3 extends over 13 amino acids. Germline V gives CDR1 GTSNPN, CDR2 SVGIG (reference sequence). The CDR3 sequence is CARGQRATDTQYF. The CDR3 DNA reads TGTGCTAGGGGTCAGCGGGCCACAGATACGCAGTATTTT. The variable domain in full, completed from reference TRBV30 and TRBJ2-3, reads SQTIHQWPATLVQPVGSPLSLECTVEGTSNPNLYWYRQAAGRGLQLLFYSVGIGQISSEVPQNLSASRPQDRQFILSSKKLLLSDSGFYLCARGQRATDTQYFGPGTRLTVL.

This clonotype qualifies as medium-sized. This sequence joins TRBV20-1 and TRBJ2-3; D unclear. Germline V gene sequence: CDR1 DFQATT, CDR2 SNEGSKA (reference sequence). The CDR3 has 12 amino acids. The V gene lost 6 bases and the J gene lost 0 bases, with 7 bases spanning the gap. The CDR3 loop is CSADRSTDTQYF. The CDR3, as DNA: TGCAGTGCAGACCGGAGCACAGATACGCAGTATTTT.

This chain joins TRBV20-1 and TRBJ1-6; 8 nucleotides match TRBD1. The CDR3 is 16 residues long. With V trimmed by 0 bases and J by 7 bases, 8 bases remained unmatched. Germline V gene lookup returns CDR1 DFQATT and CDR2 SNEGSKA (reference sequence). CDR3: CSARDFGRQGNSPLHF. The CDR3 DNA is TGCAGTGCTAGAGATTTTGGGCGACAGGGGAATTCACCCCTCCACTTT.

The chain couples TRBV29-1 to TRBJ1-2, with 7 bases lining up with TRBD1. Looked up from germline, CDR1 is SQVTM and CDR2 is ANQGSEA. The CDR3 extends over 13 amino acids. V shed 6 bases and J 4 bases; nucleotides not matched to a gene: 8. CDR3 DNA: TGCAGCGTCCAAACGGGACAGACCTATGGCTACACCTTC. Protein: CSVQTGQTYGYTF.

This clonotype is categorized as medium-sized. This chain connects TRBV19 to TRBJ2-1; D is unclear. The length of the CDR3 is 12 residues. The germline V and J ends were trimmed by 6 bases and 7 bases, with 10 bases remaining between them. Germline assignment: CDR1 LNHDA and CDR2 SQIVND (reference sequence). The CDR3 DNA reads TGTGCCAGTAGAAAGGACGCAAATGAGCAGTTCTTC. It encodes CASRKDANEQFF. The full variable domain, its missing parts supplied by reference TRBV19 and TRBJ2-1, is DGGITQSPKYLFRKEGQNVTLSCEQNLNHDAMYWYRQDPGQGLRLIYYSQIVNDFQKGDIAEGYSVSREKKESFPLTVTSAQKNPTAFYLCASRKDANEQFFGPGTRLTVL.

This clonotype has more than one count but fewer than ten. This chain uses TRBV20-1 with TRBJ2-2; a weak D match, TRBD2 (5 bases). The V gene lost 3 bases and the J gene lost 6 bases, with 8 bases spanning the gap. The germline CDR1 and CDR2 sequences are DFQATT and SNEGSKA (reference sequence). The CDR3 runs to 12 residues. For the CDR3, the DNA is TGCAGTGCTAGCGCGGGCGCCGGGGAGCTGTTTTTT. It yields the protein CSASAGAGELFF.

There are many counts of this clonotype. The V call is TRBV7-3, the J call TRBJ2-7; tentatively, D is TRBD1 (6 bases). CDR1 is SGHTA, CDR2 FQGTGA, per germline. V dropped 2 bases and J dropped 6 bases, with 11 bases sitting between them. This CDR3 has 13 residues. The CDR3 is CASSLYRDTEQYF. The DNA of the CDR3 is TGTGCCAGCAGCTTATATCGGGACACCGAGCAGTACTTC.

This clonotype appeared a few times. J is TRBJ1-1 and V is TRBV29-1; no definite D call. V lost 6 bases and J lost 3, with 11 bases in between. This CDR3 has 12 residues. The germline gives CDR1 SQVTM, CDR2 ANQGSEA. DNA for the CDR3: TGCAGCGTGAGACAAGGTGACACTGAAGCTTTCTTT. Protein product: CSVRQGDTEAFF. Full variable domain (rest looked up from reference TRBV29-1 and TRBJ1-1): SAVISQKPSRDICQRGTSLTIQCQVDSQVTMMFWYRQQPGQSLTLIATANQGSEATYESGFVIDKFPISRPNLTFSTLTVSNMSPEDSSIYLCSVRQGDTEAFFGQGTRLTVV.

V gene TRBV27 combines with J gene TRBJ1-1; the D gene is possibly TRBD1 (5 bases). Germline-derived CDR1 and CDR2 are MNHEY and SMNVEV (reference sequence). The ends were cut back, 5 bases at V and 3 bases at J, with 16 bases in the middle. This CDR3 spans 15 amino acids. The CDR3 DNA is TGTGCCAGCAGTCCTCTGGCAGGGTGGGACACTGAAGCTTTCTTT. Its translation: CASSPLAGWDTEAFF.

This clonotype came up a few times. This chain uses TRBV5-6 with TRBJ1-2; TRBD1 aligns across 8 bases. The CDR3 contains 15 residues. Germline loops: CDR1 SGHDT, CDR2 YYEEEE. Trimming at V came to 0 bases and at J to 6 bases, leaving 7 bases not matched to a gene. CDR3 sequence reads: CASSLEDRVRNGYTF. The CDR3 coding sequence is TGTGCCAGCAGCTTGGAGGACAGGGTTCGGAATGGCTACACCTTC. Filled out from reference TRBV5-6 and TRBJ1-2, the complete variable domain reads DAGVTQSPTHLIKTRGQQVTLRCSPKSGHDTVSWYQQALGQGPQFIFQYYEEEERQRGNFPDRFSGHQFPNYSSELNVNALLLGDSALYLCASSLEDRVRNGYTFGSGTRLTVV.

Points on this clonotype: A much bigger clone sits one base away, suggesting this may be a read error. The chain uses TRBV6-6 and TRBJ2-3; D may be TRBD2 (5 bases). The CDR3 spans 16 residues. With 5 bases removed from V and 2 bases from J, the gap between germline ends came to 17 bases. The germline gives CDR1 MNHNY, CDR2 SVGAGI (reference sequence). The CDR3 DNA reads as TGTGCCAGCAGTGGTAGCAGCGAGGGAGACACAGATACGCAGTATTTT. Translation: CASSGSSEGDTDTQYF.

This clonotype has ten or more counts. The chain carries TRBV5-1 and TRBJ2-5; D is possibly TRBD1 (6 bases). Germline CDR1 reads SGHRS; CDR2 reads YFSETQ. Trimming removed 6 bases from V and 5 bases from J, with 20 bases in between. The CDR3 runs 15 residues. This CDR3 is CASNVMGQEGETQYF. DNA of the CDR3: TGCGCCAGCAACGTGATGGGACAAGAAGGGGAGACCCAGTACTTC.

The chain's CDR3 is CASSPIHFSKGALGYTF. CDR3 in DNA: TGTGCCAGCAGTCCCATCCACTTTTCGAAGGGGGCGCTTGGCTACACCTTC. The rearrangement links TRBV9 to TRBJ1-2; 7 nucleotides match TRBD1. CDR1 is SGDLS and CDR2 is YYNGEE in the germline V gene. The CDR3 spans 17 residues. Trimming removed 5 bases from V and 7 bases from J; junction bases left unmatched: 20.

The sample holds many counts of this clonotype. CDR3 nucleotide sequence: TGCGCCAGCAAAAAGGACAGGGCCTACGAGCAGTACTTC. Protein product: CASKKDRAYEQYF. This chain joins TRBV10-1 and TRBJ2-7; 8 bases are shared with TRBD1. This CDR3 region has 13 residues. The germline CDR1 and CDR2 sequences are WNHNN and SYGVQD (reference sequence). The V gene end was trimmed by 7 bases and the J gene end by 2 bases; junction bases not matched to a gene: 4.

This clonotype was picked up many times. The rearrangement uses TRBV20-1 and TRBJ1-2, with a tentative D call TRBD1 (5 bases). CDR3 length: 12 amino acids. V lost 4 bases and J 4 bases, leaving 10 bases between the germline ends. Germline assignment: CDR1 DFQATT and CDR2 SNEGSKA (reference sequence). The CDR3 loop is CSAKPGAYGYTF. CDR3 nucleotide sequence: TGCAGTGCTAAGCCCGGGGCCTATGGCTACACCTTC.

This clonotype was found a few times. The chain joins TRBV5-4 to TRBJ2-1; TRBD2 might be the D (7 bases). The V gene lost 6 bases and the J gene lost 3 bases, with 19 bases spanning the gap. Germline CDR1 and CDR2: SGHNT and YYREEE (reference sequence). The CDR3 is made up of 16 amino acids. The CDR3: CASNRGARGDYNEQFF. In DNA form, the CDR3 reads TGTGCCAGCAACCGGGGGGCGCGGGGCGACTACAATGAGCAGTTCTTC.

This clonotype was seen ten or more times. V and J are TRBV12-3 or TRBV12-4 and TRBJ1-1; 7 positions agree with TRBD1. The CDR3 spans 15 residues. V was pared by 6 bases and J by 1 base, with 8 bases of the junction left unmatched. Written as DNA, the CDR3 is TGTGCCAGCAGCCCCGCGGGACAGTGGAACACTGAAGCTTTCTTT. Translation: CASSPAGQWNTEAFF.

This chain uses TRBV4-1 with TRBJ2-3, with TRBD2 matching 13 bases. The CDR3 is made up of 15 amino acids. V lost 6 bases, J lost 5 bases, and 5 bases stayed unmatched. In germline, CDR1 is MGHRA, CDR2 YSYEKL. This chain's CDR3 is CASRTSGGSRDTQYF. CDR3 in DNA: TGCGCCAGCAGGACTAGCGGGGGGTCTCGAGATACGCAGTATTTT.

This clonotype was seen at least ten times. The chain joins TRBV6-5 to TRBJ2-6; TRBD2 is a possible D gene (6 bases). V lost 11 bases and J 1 base, leaving 15 bases between the germline ends. The CDR3 consists of 15 residues. Germline lookup yields CDR1 MNHEY and CDR2 SVGAGI. The CDR3: CASTSFRSGANVLTF. CDR3 nucleotides: TGTGCCTCGACTAGTTTTAGGTCTGGGGCCAACGTCCTGACTTTC.

This clonotype was recorded many times. The rearrangement uses TRBV20-1 and TRBJ2-2, with 7 bases identical to TRBD1. Trimming at V came to 4 bases and at J to 6 bases, leaving 11 bases not matched to a gene. In germline, CDR1 is DFQATT, CDR2 SNEGSKA (reference sequence). The CDR3 sequence is 15 residues long. Here the CDR3 reads CSAIIPTGWPGELFF. The CDR3 DNA reads as TGCAGTGCTATTATTCCGACAGGGTGGCCCGGGGAGCTGTTTTTT.

This clonotype was found many times. The chain has TRBV3-1 and TRBJ2-3; no firm D call. CDR1 and CDR2 from the germline V gene are LGHDT and YNNKEL (reference sequence). Trimming left V 2 bases short and J 4 bases short, with 10 bases between. The CDR3 contains 14 residues. This CDR3 reads CASSQTGGADTQYF. The CDR3 coding sequence is TGTGCCAGCAGCCAAACTGGTGGGGCAGATACGCAGTATTTT.

The chain uses TRBV20-1 and TRBJ2-2, with D perhaps TRBD2 (6 bases). The V gene lost 1 base and the J gene lost 4 bases, with 16 bases spanning the gap. The CDR3 is made up of 16 amino acids. Germline-derived CDR1 and CDR2 are DFQATT and SNEGSKA (reference sequence). For the CDR3, the DNA is TGCAGTGCTAGAGGGTCGGAGCGGAGGGGCACCGGGGAGCTGTTTTTT. Translation gives CSARGSERRGTGELFF.

This clonotype showed up many times. The CDR3 loop reads CATSDPDRFNEQYF. The CDR3, as DNA: TGTGCCACCAGTGACCCGGACAGGTTCAACGAGCAGTACTTC. This chain joins TRBV24-1 and TRBJ2-7, with 7 nucleotides matching TRBD1. Looked up from germline, CDR1 is KGHDR and CDR2 is SFDVKD. V trimming: 4 bases; J trimming: 5 bases; junction bases outside the gene matches: 7. The CDR3 is 14 amino acids.

The J gene is TRBJ2-7, the V gene TRBV20-1; 8 bases match TRBD2. Trimming cost V 5 bases and J 7 bases; bases outside gene matches: 16. This CDR3 is 15 amino acids long. CDR1 is DFQATT and CDR2 is SNEGSKA in the germline V gene (reference sequence). This CDR3 reads CSAEGGTRLLGEQYF. The CDR3 region has the DNA TGCAGTGCTGAGGGGGGGACTAGGCTCTTGGGGGAGCAGTACTTC.